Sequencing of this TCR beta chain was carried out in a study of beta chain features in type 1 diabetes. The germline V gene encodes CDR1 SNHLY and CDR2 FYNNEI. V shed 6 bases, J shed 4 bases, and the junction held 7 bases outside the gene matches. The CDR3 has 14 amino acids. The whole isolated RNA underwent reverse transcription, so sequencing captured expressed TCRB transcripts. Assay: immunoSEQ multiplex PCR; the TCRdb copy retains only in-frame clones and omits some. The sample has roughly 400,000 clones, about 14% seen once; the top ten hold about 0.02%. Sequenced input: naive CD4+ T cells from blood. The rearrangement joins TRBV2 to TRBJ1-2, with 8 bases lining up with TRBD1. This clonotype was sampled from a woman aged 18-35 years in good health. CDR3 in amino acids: CASRNRGTSYGYTF. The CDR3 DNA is TGTGCCAGCAGGAACAGGGGGACCTCCTATGGCTACACCTTC.